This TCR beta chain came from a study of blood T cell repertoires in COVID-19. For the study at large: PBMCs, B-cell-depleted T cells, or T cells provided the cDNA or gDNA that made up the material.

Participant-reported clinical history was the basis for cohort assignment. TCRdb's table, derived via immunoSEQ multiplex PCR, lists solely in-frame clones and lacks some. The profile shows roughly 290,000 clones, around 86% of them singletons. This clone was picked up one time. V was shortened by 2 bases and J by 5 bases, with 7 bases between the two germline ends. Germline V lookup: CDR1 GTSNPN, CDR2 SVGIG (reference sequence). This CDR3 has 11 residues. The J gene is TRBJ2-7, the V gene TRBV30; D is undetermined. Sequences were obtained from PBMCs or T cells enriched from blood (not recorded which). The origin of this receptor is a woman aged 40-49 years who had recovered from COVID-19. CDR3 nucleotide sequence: TGTGCCTGGAGTTCTTTAGACGAGCAGTACTTC. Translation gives CAWSSLDEQYF.